What follows are 20 T cell receptor beta chains derived from one specimen sequenced in a study of HIV-infected children after antiretroviral therapy interruption. Described treatment: PENTA 11 planned treatment interruption arm or continuous ART arm. Unique molecular identifiers were included in an RNA-based 3' RACE TCR library. TCRdb ran MiXCR on the 3' RACE reads and lists one entry per CDR3 protein. The table lists roughly 46,000 distinct CDR3 sequences, approximately 4% of them singletons. The source material was CD45RA+ CD4+ T cells from PBMCs, pooled from several time points, sampled from a donor given antiretroviral therapy, either interrupted or continuous. This sample's subset: naive CD4+ CD45RA+ CD45RO- T cells. The receptors stem from a pool of human donors with HIV.

Ten or more counts support this clonotype. V and J are TRBV5-1 and TRBJ2-3; D may match TRBD1 or TRBD2 (5 bases each). The CDR3 is 14 amino acids. CDR1 is SGHRS, CDR2 YFSETQ, per germline. Deletions cut 0 bases from V and 6 bases from J, with 11 bases between. The CDR3 sequence: CASSLVRGADTQYF. CDR3 coding DNA: TGCGCCAGCAGCTTGGTTAGGGGAGCGGATACGCAGTATTTT.

This clonotype was seen many times. V usage is TRBV7-8 and J usage is TRBJ2-7; D gene uncertain. Per the germline V gene, CDR1 is SGHVS and CDR2 is FQNEAQ. CDR3 length: 12 residues. The ends were cut back, 1 base at V and 5 bases at J, with 6 bases in the middle. The CDR3 loop is CASSLGRHEQYF. CDR3 sequence (DNA): TGTGCCAGCAGCTTAGGGCGGCACGAGCAGTACTTC.

In its sample, this clonotype was seen many times. The J gene is TRBJ2-7, the V gene TRBV19; unclear D gene. CDR1 is LNHDA and CDR2 is SQIVND in the germline V gene (reference sequence). The length of the CDR3 is 15 residues. The V and J ends lost 2 bases and 6 bases respectively, with 17 bases between them. The CDR3 DNA sequence: TGTGCCAGTAGTATAAACGGGCCGATTTTGGGCGAGCAGTACTTC. Translation: CASSINGPILGEQYF.

In its sample, this clonotype was seen a few times. J is TRBJ1-2 and V is TRBV27; D unresolved. Trimming left V 4 bases short and J 1 base short, with 10 bases between. This CDR3 region has 14 residues. CDR1 is MNHEY, CDR2 SMNVEV, per germline (reference sequence). The CDR3 loop reads CASSWVGDNYGYTF. In DNA, the CDR3 is TGTGCCAGCAGTTGGGTGGGCGATAACTATGGCTACACCTTC.

The chain employs TRBV11-3 and TRBJ1-1; D perhaps matches TRBD1 (6 bases). V shed 5 bases and J shed 5 bases, with 21 bases lying between them. The germline CDR1 and CDR2 sequences are SGHNT and YENEEA. The CDR3 sequence is 16 residues long. CDR3 region: CASSQLLTGLGTEAFF. DNA of the CDR3: TGTGCCAGCAGCCAACTACTTACAGGGTTGGGAACTGAAGCTTTCTTT.

This clonotype was recorded a few times. The gene calls are TRBV20-1 and TRBJ1-1; the D is unclear. The V end lost 3 bases, the J end lost 4 bases, and 9 bases lay between the germline ends. The germline V gene has CDR1 DFQATT and CDR2 SNEGSKA (reference sequence). The CDR3 extends over 12 amino acids. The CDR3 DNA reads TGCAGTGCTAGTGCACAGTTCACTGAAGCTTTCTTT. Protein product: CSASAQFTEAFF.

This clonotype was counted at least ten times. The gene calls are TRBV12-3 or TRBV12-4 and TRBJ2-1; 8 bases map to TRBD2. J gave up 6 bases and V 11 bases, and 15 bases lay outside the gene matches. This CDR3 comprises 15 residues. The CDR3, as DNA: TGTGCCTGTGCCTCCCAAGCGGGGGCGGGCAATGAGCAGTTCTTC. Translated: CACASQAGAGNEQFF.

This clonotype showed up just a few times. The rearrangement links TRBV24-1 to TRBJ2-3; D unclear. Germline assignment: CDR1 KGHDR and CDR2 SFDVKD. The CDR3 runs to 15 residues. V dropped 2 bases and J dropped 2 bases, with 10 bases sitting between them. CDR3 residues: CATSDSRTTTDTQYF. CDR3 DNA sequence: TGTGCCACCAGTGATTCAAGGACCACCACAGATACGCAGTATTTT.

This clonotype has ten or more counts. The chain joins TRBV5-1 to TRBJ2-7; possibly TRBD1 for D (6 bases). V lost 7 bases and J lost 0, with 14 bases in between. From germline, CDR1 is SGHRS and CDR2 YFSETQ. This CDR3 has 14 amino acids. CDR3 in amino acids: CASRSAGDSYEQYF. CDR3 bases: TGCGCCAGCCGGTCGGCAGGGGACTCCTACGAGCAGTACTTC.

This clonotype has at least ten counts. The genes are TRBV13 and TRBJ2-1, with TRBD2 as a possible D gene (6 bases). This CDR3 comprises 15 residues. Trimming shortened V by 5 bases and J by 15 bases, and 26 bases separated the two germline ends. Germline CDR1 is PRHDT and CDR2 is FYEKMQ (reference sequence). CDR3 loop: CASSLTEGLPGRLFF. CDR3 in DNA: TGTGCCAGCAGCCTAACAGAAGGACTCCCTGGGAGGCTGTTCTTC.

This clonotype was counted a few times. V is TRBV4-1 and J is TRBJ2-7, with no clear D. CDR1 is MGHRA and CDR2 is YSYEKL in the germline V gene. V lost 1 base and J 0 bases, leaving 10 bases between the germline ends. The CDR3 covers 15 residues. The CDR3 reads CASSQVYSLSYEQYF. Written as DNA, the CDR3 is TGCGCCAGCAGCCAAGTGTACAGCCTCTCCTACGAGCAGTACTTC.

This clonotype was found many times. This rearrangement joins TRBV2 to TRBJ1-6; the match to TRBD1 covers 10 bases. Germline CDR1 reads SNHLY; CDR2 reads FYNNEI. Trimming cost V 4 bases and J 11 bases; bases outside gene matches: 8. This CDR3 spans 15 amino acids. DNA for the CDR3: TGTGCCAGCAGTGGACAGGGGGCGAGGTGGACACCCCTCCACTTT. Translating gives CASSGQGARWTPLHF.

The rearrangement joins TRBV12-3 or TRBV12-4 to TRBJ1-5, with TRBD1 as a possible D gene (5 bases). This CDR3 region has 15 residues. V lost 3 bases, J lost 3 bases, and 12 bases lay in between. CDR3 amino acids: CASSFGGGNNQPQHF. In nucleotides, the CDR3 is TGTGCCAGCAGTTTTGGGGGAGGCAACAATCAGCCCCAGCATTTT.

This clonotype has at least ten counts. The chain joins TRBV12-3 or TRBV12-4 to TRBJ2-2; D unresolved. V was pared by 5 bases and J by 1 base, with 14 bases between. This CDR3 region has 16 residues. CDR3 residues: CASSEKRAGNTGELFF. The CDR3 DNA sequence: TGTGCCAGCAGTGAGAAAAGGGCCGGGAACACCGGGGAGCTGTTTTTT.

The table lists this clonotype with many counts. The CDR3 loop reads CASTDGPYGYTF. CDR3 in DNA: TGTGCCAGTACGGACGGCCCCTATGGCTACACCTTC. The chain is built from TRBV19 and TRBJ1-2; D remains unclear. This CDR3 is 12 amino acids long. Trimming took 7 bases from V and 4 from J, leaving 10 bases between them. Germline V gives CDR1 LNHDA, CDR2 SQIVND (reference sequence).

There are a few counts of this clonotype. J is TRBJ2-5 and V is TRBV29-1, with 8 bases aligning to TRBD1. Germline V gene lookup returns CDR1 SQVTM and CDR2 ANQGSEA. The V segment lost 5 bases and the J segment 4 bases; nucleotides outside the gene matches: 6. This CDR3 is built from 13 residues. As DNA, the CDR3 is TGCAGCGTTCAGCGCGGGACAGGAGAGACCCAGTACTTC. The encoded protein is CSVQRGTGETQYF.

This clonotype was detected many times. The rearrangement links TRBV11-1 to TRBJ2-7, with D perhaps TRBD2 (6 bases). Germline lookup yields CDR1 SGHAT and CDR2 FQDESV (reference sequence). This CDR3 is built from 15 residues. Trimming left V 0 bases short and J 5 bases short, with 14 bases between. The CDR3 protein is CASSLALGGRDEQYF. The CDR3 nucleotides are TGTGCCAGCAGCTTAGCGCTCGGGGGAAGGGACGAGCAGTACTTC.

The sample holds many counts of this clonotype. This CDR3 is CASRPTWTEDTQYF. The CDR3 DNA sequence: TGTGCCAGCAGGCCTACTTGGACAGAAGATACGCAGTATTTT. V usage is TRBV7-2 and J usage is TRBJ2-3, with D tentatively TRBD1 (6 bases). CDR3 length: 14 amino acids. The V end lost 6 bases, the J end lost 5 bases, and 15 bases lay between the germline ends. Germline loops: CDR1 SGHTA, CDR2 FQGNSA.

This clonotype was observed many times. The chain employs TRBV29-1 and TRBJ1-5; D not resolved. Trimming shortened V by 2 bases and J by 3 bases, and 8 bases separated the two germline ends. Per the germline V gene, CDR1 is SQVTM and CDR2 is ANQGSEA. The CDR3 extends over 13 amino acids. DNA of the CDR3: TGCAGCGTTGAATTCGGGTACAATCAGCCCCAGCATTTT. Protein sequence: CSVEFGYNQPQHF.

This clonotype was counted ten times or more. The CDR3 here is CASTTGGLSNQPQHF. The CDR3 DNA follows: TGTGCCAGCACGACAGGGGGCTTGAGCAATCAGCCCCAGCATTTT. The J gene is TRBJ1-5, the V gene TRBV5-6, with 10 bases that match TRBD1. The junction had 4 bases not matched to a gene; V was cut back by 6 bases and J by 1 base. The CDR3 is 15 residues long. CDR1 and CDR2 (germline): SGHDT, YYEEEE.